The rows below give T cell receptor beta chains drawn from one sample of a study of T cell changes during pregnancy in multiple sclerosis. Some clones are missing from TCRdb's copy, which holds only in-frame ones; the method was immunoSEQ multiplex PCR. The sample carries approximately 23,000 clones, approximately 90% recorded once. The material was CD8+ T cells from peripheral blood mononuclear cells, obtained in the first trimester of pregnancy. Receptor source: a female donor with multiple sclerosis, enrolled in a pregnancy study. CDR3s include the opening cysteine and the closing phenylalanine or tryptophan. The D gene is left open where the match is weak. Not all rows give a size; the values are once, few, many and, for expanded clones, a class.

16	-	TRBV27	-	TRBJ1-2	CASSSGGQWGGYGYTF	TGTGCCAGCAGTTCGGGGGGGCAATGGGGAGGCTATGGCTACACCTTC
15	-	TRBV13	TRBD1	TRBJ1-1	CASSLYGTGVDEAFF	TGTGCCAGCAGCTTATACGGGACAGGGGTGGATGAAGCTTTCTTT
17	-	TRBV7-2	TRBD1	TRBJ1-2	CASSRTGDPALDYGYTF	TGTGCCAGCAGCCGGACAGGGGACCCTGCTTTGGACTATGGCTACACCTTC
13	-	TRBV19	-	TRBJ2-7	CASSIQSSYEQYF	TGTGCCAGTAGTATCCAGTCCTCCTACGAGCAGTACTTC
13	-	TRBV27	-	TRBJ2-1	CASSNSLAPEQFF	TGTGCCAGCAGCAACAGCCTAGCTCCTGAGCAGTTCTTC
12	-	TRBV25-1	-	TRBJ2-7	CASSTSRYEQYF	TGTGCCAGCAGTACTAGCAGGTACGAGCAGTACTTC
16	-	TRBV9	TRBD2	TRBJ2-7	CASSYTESGSSYEQYF	TGTGCCAGCAGCTACACAGAAAGCGGGAGCTCCTACGAGCAGTACTTC
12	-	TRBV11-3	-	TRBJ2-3	CASSSRGDTQYF	TGTGCCAGCAGCTCGAGAGGAGATACGCAGTATTTT
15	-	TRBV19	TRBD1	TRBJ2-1	CASSIGTGLLDEQFF	TGTGCCAGTAGTATTGGGACAGGGTTATTGGATGAGCAGTTCTTC
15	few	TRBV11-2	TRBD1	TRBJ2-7	CASSDGTGGNYEQYF	TGTGCCAGCAGCGACGGGACAGGGGGCAACTACGAGCAGTACTTC
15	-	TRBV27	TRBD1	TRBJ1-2	CASSLQGASIYGYTF	TGTGCCAGCAGTTTACAGGGGGCATCGATCTATGGCTACACCTTC
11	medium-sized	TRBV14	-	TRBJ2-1	CASSQLSEQFF	TGTGCCAGCAGCCAATTGAGTGAGCAGTTCTTC
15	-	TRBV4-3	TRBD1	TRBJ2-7	CASSLYSTGWYEQYF	TGCGCCAGCAGCCTCTATTCGACAGGGTGGTACGAGCAGTACTTC
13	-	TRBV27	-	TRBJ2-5	CASSTTVRGTQYF	TGTGCCAGCAGTACTACGGTTCGTGGGACCCAGTACTTC
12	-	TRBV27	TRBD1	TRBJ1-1	CASRTGGTEAFF	TGTGCCAGCAGAACAGGGGGCACTGAAGCTTTCTTT
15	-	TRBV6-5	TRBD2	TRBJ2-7	CASSYSSGLAYEQYF	TGTGCCAGCAGTTACTCCTCGGGACTAGCCTACGAGCAGTACTTC
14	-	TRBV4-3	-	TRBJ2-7	CASSQDRAGYEQYF	TGCGCCAGCAGCCAAGATAGGGCGGGCTACGAGCAGTACTTC
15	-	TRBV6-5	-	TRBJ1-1	CASRTGEGLNTEAFF	TGTGCCAGCAGGACTGGTGAGGGCCTGAACACTGAAGCTTTCTTT
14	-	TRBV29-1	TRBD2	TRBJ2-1	CSVEGRPSGNEQFF	TGCAGCGTTGAAGGGCGGCCTAGCGGTAATGAGCAGTTCTTC
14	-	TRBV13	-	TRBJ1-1	CASGVRVINTEAFF	TGTGCCAGCGGCGTCCGGGTAATCAACACTGAAGCTTTCTTT
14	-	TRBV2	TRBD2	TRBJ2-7	CASSVASGWYEQYF	TGTGCCAGCAGTGTGGCTAGCGGTTGGTACGAGCAGTACTTC
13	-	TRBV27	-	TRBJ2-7	CASSLRGSYEQYF	TGTGCCAGCAGTTTAAGAGGCTCCTACGAGCAGTACTTC
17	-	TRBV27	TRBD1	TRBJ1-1	CASRSGTGEGDSTEAFF	TGTGCCAGCAGGTCCGGGACAGGGGAGGGGGACAGCACTGAAGCTTTCTTT
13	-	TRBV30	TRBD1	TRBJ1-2	CAWNPDRVGGYTF	TGTGCCTGGAACCCCGACAGGGTGGGCGGCTACACCTTC
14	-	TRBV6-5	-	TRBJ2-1	CASSYEASYNEQFF	TGTGCCAGCAGTTACGAGGCCTCCTACAATGAGCAGTTCTTC
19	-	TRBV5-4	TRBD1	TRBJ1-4	CASSLVQGATKPTNEKLFF	TGTGCCAGCAGCTTGGTACAGGGGGCGACGAAGCCAACTAATGAAAAACTGTTTTTT
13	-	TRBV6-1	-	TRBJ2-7	CASSWRDEYEQYF	TGTGCCAGCAGTTGGCGGGATGAGTACGAGCAGTACTTC
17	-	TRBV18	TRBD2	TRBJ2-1	CASWGLAGELSYNEQFF	TGTGCCAGCTGGGGACTAGCGGGAGAATTGTCCTACAATGAGCAGTTCTTC
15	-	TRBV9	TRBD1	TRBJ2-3	CASTEGQTSTDTQYF	TGTGCCAGCACAGAGGGACAGACTAGCACAGATACGCAGTATTTT
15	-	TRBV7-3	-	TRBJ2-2	CASSPRLASPGELFF	TGTGCCAGCAGCCCCCGGCTAGCAAGTCCCGGGGAGCTGTTTTTT
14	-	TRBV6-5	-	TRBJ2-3	CASSYGKAADTQYF	TGTGCCAGCAGTTACGGCAAGGCGGCAGATACGCAGTATTTT
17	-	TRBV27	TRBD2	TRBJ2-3	CASSRLWESGRTDTQYF	TGTGCCAGCAGTCGCCTTTGGGAGAGCGGGAGAACAGATACGCAGTATTTT
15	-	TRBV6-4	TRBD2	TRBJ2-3	CASSRLAGTTDTQYF	TGTGCCAGCAGCCGACTAGCGGGGACCACAGATACGCAGTATTTT
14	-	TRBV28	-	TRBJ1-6	CASRGASRRSPLHF	TGTGCCAGCCGGGGGGCCAGCAGGAGATCACCCCTCCACTTT
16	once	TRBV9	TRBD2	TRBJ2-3	CASSLLAGPSTDTQYF	TGTGCCAGCAGCCTTCTAGCGGGACCCAGCACAGATACGCAGTATTTT
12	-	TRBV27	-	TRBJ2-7	CASTDRSYEQYF	TGTGCCAGCACCGACAGATCCTACGAGCAGTACTTC
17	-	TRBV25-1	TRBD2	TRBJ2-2	CASRGPLSGRDTGELFF	TGTGCCAGCAGGGGCCCCCTCAGCGGGAGAGACACCGGGGAGCTGTTTTTT
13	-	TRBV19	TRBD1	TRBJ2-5	CASRDRGEETQYF	TGTGCCAGTAGGGACAGGGGGGAAGAGACCCAGTACTTC
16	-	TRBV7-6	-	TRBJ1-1	CASSLAVEVGRTEAFF	TGTGCCAGCAGCTTAGCGGTTGAAGTGGGGCGGACTGAAGCTTTCTTT
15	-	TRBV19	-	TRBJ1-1	CASTPRGARNTEAFF	TGTGCCAGTACCCCCCGGGGGGCTCGGAACACTGAAGCTTTCTTT
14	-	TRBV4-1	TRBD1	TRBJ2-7	CASSQGQGAYEQYF	TGCGCCAGCAGCCAAGGTCAGGGGGCTTACGAGCAGTACTTC
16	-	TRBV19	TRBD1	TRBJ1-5	CASSPFRQGSNQPQHF	TGTGCCAGTAGTCCCTTCCGACAGGGCAGTAACCAGCCCCAGCATTTT
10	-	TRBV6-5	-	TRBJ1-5	CAGGRPPQHF	TGTGCCGGCGGGAGGCCGCCCCAGCATTTT
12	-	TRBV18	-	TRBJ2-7	CASSSGLYEQYF	TGTGCCAGCTCCTCGGGTCTGTACGAGCAGTACTTC
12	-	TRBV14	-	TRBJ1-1	CASSPYATEAFF	TGTGCCAGCAGCCCCTATGCCACTGAAGCTTTCTTT
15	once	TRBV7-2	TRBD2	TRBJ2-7	CASSQGTSGSDEQYF	TGTGCCAGCAGCCAAGGGACTAGCGGGAGTGACGAGCAGTACTTC
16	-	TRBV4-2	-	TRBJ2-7	CASSQERWSSPNEQYF	TGTGCCAGCAGCCAAGAGAGATGGTCCTCCCCGAACGAGCAGTACTTC
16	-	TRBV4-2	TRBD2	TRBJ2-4	CASSPRLAGEVNIQYF	TGTGCCAGCAGCCCTCGACTAGCGGGAGAGGTGAACATTCAGTACTTC
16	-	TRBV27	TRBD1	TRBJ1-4	CASSLSERQGNEKLFF	TGTGCCAGCAGTTTATCTGAGCGACAGGGGAATGAAAAACTGTTTTTT
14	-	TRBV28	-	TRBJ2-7	CASSSYGSSYEQYF	TGTGCCAGCAGTAGCTACGGTAGCTCCTACGAGCAGTACTTC
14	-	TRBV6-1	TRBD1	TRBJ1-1	CASSRDRGLTEAFF	TGTGCCAGCAGTCGGGACAGGGGTTTGACTGAAGCTTTCTTT
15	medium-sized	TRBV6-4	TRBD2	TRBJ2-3	CASSEGASGADTQYF	TGTGCCAGCAGTGAAGGGGCTAGCGGGGCAGATACGCAGTATTTT
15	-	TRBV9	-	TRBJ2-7	CASSVGEAEYYEQYF	TGTGCCAGCAGCGTAGGAGAGGCAGAATATTACGAGCAGTACTTC
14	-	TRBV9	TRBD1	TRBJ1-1	CASSLRGRDTEAFF	TGTGCCAGCAGCCTCAGGGGGCGCGACACTGAAGCTTTCTTT